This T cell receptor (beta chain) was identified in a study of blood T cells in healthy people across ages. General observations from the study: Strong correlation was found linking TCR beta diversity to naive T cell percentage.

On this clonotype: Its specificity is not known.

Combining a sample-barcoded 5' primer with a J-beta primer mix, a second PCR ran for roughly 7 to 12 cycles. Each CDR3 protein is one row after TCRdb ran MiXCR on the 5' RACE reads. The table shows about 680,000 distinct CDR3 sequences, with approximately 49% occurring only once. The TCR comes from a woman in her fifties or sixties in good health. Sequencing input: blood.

CDR3 coding DNA: TGCAGGGGTGGGGGATCGGGCACAGATACGCAGTATTTT. As protein: CRGGGSGTDTQYF. This chain connects TRBV29-1 to TRBJ2-3, with D perhaps TRBD1 or TRBD2 (5 bases each). The V gene's germline CDR1 is SQVTM and CDR2 ANQGSEA. This CDR3 has 13 residues.